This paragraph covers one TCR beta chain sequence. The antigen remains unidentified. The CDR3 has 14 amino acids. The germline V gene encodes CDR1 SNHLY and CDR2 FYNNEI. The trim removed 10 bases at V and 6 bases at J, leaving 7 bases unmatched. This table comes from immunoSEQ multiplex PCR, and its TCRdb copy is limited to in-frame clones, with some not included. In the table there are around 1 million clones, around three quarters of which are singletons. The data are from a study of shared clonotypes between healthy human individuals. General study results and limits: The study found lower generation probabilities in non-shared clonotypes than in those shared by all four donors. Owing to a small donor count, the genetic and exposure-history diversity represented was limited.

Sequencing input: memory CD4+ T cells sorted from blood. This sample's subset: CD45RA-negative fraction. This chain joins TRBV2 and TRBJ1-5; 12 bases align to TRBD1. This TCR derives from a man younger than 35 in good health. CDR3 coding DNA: TGTGCCACCTCCGGGACAGGGGGCTTTCAGCCCCAGCATTTT. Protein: CATSGTGGFQPQHF. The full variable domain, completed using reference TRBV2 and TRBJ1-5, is EPEVTQTPSHQVTQMGQEVILRCVPISNHLYFYWYRQILGQKVEFLVSFYNNEISEKSEIFDDQFSVERPDGSNFTLKIRSTKLEDSAMYFCATSGTGGFQPQHFGDGTRLSIL.